This TCR beta chain was identified during a study of blood T cell repertoires in COVID-19. Study-wide background: The study drew acute and convalescent COVID-19 samples from the United States, Italy and Spain.

Sequencing used immunoSEQ multiplex PCR; TCRdb keeps in-frame clones, though not all of them. The sample includes more than 200,000 clones, 70% to 85% of them seen just once. Sequencing was carried out using peripheral blood. This sequence was found in a woman aged 80 or over with active or convalescent COVID-19.

The CDR3 coding sequence is TGTGCCAGCAGAACCAGGACAGGGGAGCTTCAGCCCCAGCATTTT. Amino acid sequence: CASRTRTGELQPQHF. This sequence joins TRBV6-5 and TRBJ1-5, with 9 positions matching TRBD1. CDR3 length equals 15 residues. V trimming: 6 bases; J trimming: 6 bases; junction bases outside the gene matches: 9. Germline V gene sequence: CDR1 MNHEY, CDR2 SVGAGI.